These T cell receptor beta chains were read from a single sample in a study of CD8+CD57+ T cells in acquired aplastic anemia. Via MiXCR, TCRdb re-called the reads, giving one row per CDR3 protein. Found here are some 220,000 distinct CDR3 sequences, roughly 35% of them singletons; the top ten hold around 1.1%. Sequenced sample: sorted CD4+, CD8+, or CD8+CD57+ T cells (not recorded which) from PBMCs. Every receptor here comes from a human donor in good health, serving as a control. CDR3s include the opening cysteine and the closing phenylalanine or tryptophan. D genes are given only for firm matches. A clone size is listed for some rows: how often the clone was seen (once, few, many), or a class if it is expanded.

J: TRBJ2-7; V: TRBV3-1; size: many; D: TRBD1; DNA: TGTGCCAGCAGCCGGACAGGATCTGACTACGAGCAGTACTTC; CDR3: CASSRTGSDYEQYF
J: TRBJ2-7; V: TRBV5-5; size: many; D: TRBD2; DNA: TGTGCCAGCAGCTTGGATGGCGGGGGGGCCCGTGAGCAGTACTTC; CDR3: CASSLDGGGAREQYF
J: TRBJ2-2; V: TRBV2; size: few; D: -; DNA: TGTGCCAGCAGCCTATTGCGTGCGAACACCGGGGAGCTGTTTTTT; CDR3: CASSLLRANTGELFF
J: TRBJ1-2; V: TRBV2; size: many; D: TRBD1; DNA: TGTGCCAGCAGTTTCGGACAGGGAGACTATGGCTACACCTTC; CDR3: CASSFGQGDYGYTF
J: TRBJ1-2; V: TRBV2; size: -; D: -; DNA: TGTGCCAGCTCACCAGGAGGTCAAGGGACGAATGGCTACACCTTC; CDR3: CASSPGGQGTNGYTF
J: TRBJ1-2; V: TRBV20-1; size: -; D: -; DNA: TGCAGTGCTATTCCTGTGGGCTATGGCTACACCTTC; CDR3: CSAIPVGYGYTF
J: TRBJ2-1; V: TRBV13; size: -; D: -; DNA: TGTGCCAGCAGCCCCCTCTCGAGGTGGGTCTCCAATGAGCAGTTCTTC; CDR3: CASSPLSRWVSNEQFF
J: TRBJ1-2; V: TRBV10-3; size: -; D: -; DNA: TGTGCCATCAGTGAGTTTTACTATAACTATGGCTACACCTTC; CDR3: CAISEFYYNYGYTF
J: TRBJ2-7; V: TRBV14; size: many; D: -; DNA: TGTGCCAGCAGCCAAGGGACAACGAACTACGAGCAGTACTTC; CDR3: CASSQGTTNYEQYF
J: TRBJ2-4; V: TRBV14; size: -; D: -; DNA: TGTGCCAGCAGCCAAGGGTGGGACATTCAGTACTTC; CDR3: CASSQGWDIQYF